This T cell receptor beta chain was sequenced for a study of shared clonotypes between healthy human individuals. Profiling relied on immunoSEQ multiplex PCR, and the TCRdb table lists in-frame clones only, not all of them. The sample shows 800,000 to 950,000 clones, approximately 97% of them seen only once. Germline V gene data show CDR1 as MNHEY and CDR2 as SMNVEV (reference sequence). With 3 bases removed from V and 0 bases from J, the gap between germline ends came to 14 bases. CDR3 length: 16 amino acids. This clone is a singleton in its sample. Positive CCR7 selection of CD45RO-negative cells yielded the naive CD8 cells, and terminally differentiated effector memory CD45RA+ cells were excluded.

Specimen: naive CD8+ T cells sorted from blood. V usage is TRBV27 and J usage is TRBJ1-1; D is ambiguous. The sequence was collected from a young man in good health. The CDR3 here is CASSLQATYMNTEAFF. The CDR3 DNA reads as TGTGCCAGCAGTTTGCAGGCAACCTACATGAACACTGAAGCTTTCTTT.